Presented here are 5 T cell receptor beta chains from one specimen sequenced in a study of T cells in women clearing cervical HPV infection. Only in-frame clones appear in the TCRdb table, and some are missing; sequencing was by immunoSEQ multiplex PCR. The repertoire table contains roughly 30,000 clones. The sequencing input was blood buffy coat. The receptors were sampled from a woman aged 18 to 75 with a cervical HPV16 infection that either progressed to CIN3+ or cleared (not recorded which).

Turning to this clone: The CDR3 end falls 3 residues outside the read, so it is completed with the germline J gene. The chain is built from TRBV27 and TRBJ2-7; the match to TRBD2 covers 10 bases. The length of the CDR3 is 15 residues. CDR1 is MNHEY, CDR2 SMNVEV, per germline (reference sequence). V lost 5 bases, J lost 2 bases, and 6 bases stayed unmatched. CDR3 loop: CASSIKREGPYEQYF. The sequenced CDR3 bases are TGTGCCAGCAGTATAAAGCGGGAGGGCCCCTACGAG.

Remarks on this clone: The read falls 3 residues short of the CDR3 end, and the missing part is taken from the germline J gene. This chain links TRBV28 with TRBJ2-3, with 14 bases aligning to TRBD2. The CDR3 covers 18 residues. The V gene end was trimmed by 6 bases and the J gene end by 0 bases; junction bases not matched to a gene: 8. Germline-derived CDR1 and CDR2 are MDHEN and SYDVKM. Partial CDR3 DNA: TGTGCCAGCAGCCCTAGGACTAGCGGGAGGCTTAGCACAGATACG. The encoded protein is CASSPRTSGRLSTDT. The complete CDR3 sequence is CASSPRTSGRLSTDTQYF.

On this clone itself: Read sequence stops 3 residues before the CDR3 end, and the germline J gene provides the missing end. The V call is TRBV7-6, the J call TRBJ1-4; D might be TRBD1 (6 bases). Per germline, CDR1 SGHVS and CDR2 FNYEAQ. V gave up 1 base and J gave up 6 bases, with 6 bases separating them. The CDR3 is made up of 13 amino acids. CDR3: CASSLDRDEKLFF. CDR3 bases read: TGTGCCAGCAGCTTAGACAGGGATGAAAAA.

With regard to this clone: From the germline J gene comes the end of the CDR3, since the read stops 3 residues before it. The V call is TRBV28, the J call TRBJ1-6; D uncertain. The CDR3 length is 13 residues. The germline gives CDR1 MDHEN, CDR2 SYDVKM. V lost 6 bases, J lost 3 bases, and 6 bases lay in between. The CDR3 spells CASSSLYNSPLHF. The sequenced CDR3 bases are TGTGCCAGCAGCTCCCTCTATAATTCACCC.

Notes on this clone: The observed sequence ends 3 residues before the CDR3 terminus, with the missing tail filled in from the germline J gene. This chain joins TRBV2 and TRBJ1-3; D call uncertain. This CDR3 is 17 amino acids long. Trimming took off 4 bases at V and 1 base at J, with 17 bases between the two ends. Germline V gene data show CDR1 as SNHLY and CDR2 as FYNNEI. Partial CDR3 DNA: TGTGCCAGCAGTGTGCGCGGAGTCCGCCGATCTGGAAACACC. Translation gives CASSVRGVRRSGNT. The entire CDR3 is CASSVRGVRRSGNTIYF.